This TCR beta chain emerged from a study of beta chain features in type 1 diabetes. Study-wide points: Comparison showed that naive, central memory and Treg TCRB repertoires appeared more similar among patients than among healthy donors. Any HLA type influence on TCRB rearrangement was left unresolved here. Short templates might get an advantage during PCR, and this would be equal in patients and controls.

A word on this clone: The antigen is unknown.

Purities over 95% were achieved in all sorted populations. cDNA synthesis used the whole RNA isolate, giving expressed TCRB sequences. Profiling relied on immunoSEQ multiplex PCR, and the TCRdb table lists in-frame clones only, not all of them. Of 130,000 to 150,000 clones listed, 10% were seen once; the top ten hold around 1.2%. The origin of this receptor is a man younger than 35 in good health. Sequencing used naive CD4+ T cells from blood.

CDR3 nucleotides: TGTGCCAGCAGTAAATCCGGGACACCTAACTATGGCTACACCTTC. Amino acid sequence: CASSKSGTPNYGYTF. The J gene is TRBJ1-2, the V gene TRBV6-5, with a possible D match to TRBD1 (6 bases). Trimming took 5 bases from V and 0 from J, leaving 13 bases between them. Looked up from germline, CDR1 is MNHEY and CDR2 is SVGAGI. There are 15 residues in the CDR3.